The T cell receptor (beta chain) under discussion was sequenced for a study of tumor-infiltrating lymphocytes in primary liver carcinoma. Study context: Regardless of tissue type, samples showed similar yields of roughly 3.5 to 7.13 million productive TCRbeta reads.

Unsorted bulk tissue of about 17-32 mg yielded co-extracted RNA and DNA. Surgery removed the patients' primary liver carcinoma. Each tumor had five separate regions sampled. The study, taken as a whole, reports: Overlap between tumor regions exceeded overlap of tumor with adjacent tissue or blood.

A primer in the constant region served to generate TCR beta cDNA from around 500 ng of total RNA. Amplification in three nested multiplex PCR rounds with slightly modified ARM-PCR gave rise to TCR beta libraries. For roughly 10 cycles apiece, the opening two PCR rounds ran with TRBV1-TRBV30 forward primers and a C-beta reverse primer. TCRdb processed the multiplex PCR reads anew with MiXCR; each CDR3 protein has one entry. Among some 25,000 distinct CDR3 sequences, about three quarters were seen once, and the ten largest hold roughly half. Germline CDR1 reads MGHRA; CDR2 reads YSYEKL. CDR3 size: 16 residues. Notes on this clonotype: Its antigen remains unknown. An end of the junction differs from the germline gene, which may be a read error.

The receptor was isolated from a middle-aged man with primary liver carcinoma and hepatitis B virus infection. The chain recombines TRBV4-1 with TRBJ1-6; 9 nucleotides agree with TRBD1. Sequencing was carried out using liver tumor tissue from sampling region 3. The subset here: tumor region T3, left-lateral pole. For the CDR3, the DNA is TGCGCCGGCAGCAACCACCTACAGGGGGCGAATTCACCCCTCCACTTT. As protein: CAGSNHLQGANSPLHF.